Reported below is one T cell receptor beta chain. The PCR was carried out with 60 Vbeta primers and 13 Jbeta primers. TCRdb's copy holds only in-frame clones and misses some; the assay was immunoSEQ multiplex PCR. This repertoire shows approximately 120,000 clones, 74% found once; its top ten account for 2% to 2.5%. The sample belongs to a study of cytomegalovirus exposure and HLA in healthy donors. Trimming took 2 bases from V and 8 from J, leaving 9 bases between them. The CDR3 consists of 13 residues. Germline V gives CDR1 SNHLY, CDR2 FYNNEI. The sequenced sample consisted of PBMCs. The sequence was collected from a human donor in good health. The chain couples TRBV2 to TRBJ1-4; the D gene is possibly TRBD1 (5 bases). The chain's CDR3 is CASSEQGPEKLFF. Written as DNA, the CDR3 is TGTGCCAGCAGTGAACAGGGCCCGGAAAAACTGTTTTTT. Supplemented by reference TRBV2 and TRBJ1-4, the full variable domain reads EPEVTQTPSHQVTQMGQEVILRCVPISNHLYFYWYRQILGQKVEFLVSFYNNEISEKSEIFDDQFSVERPDGSNFTLKIRSTKLEDSAMYFCASSEQGPEKLFFGSGTQLSVL.